Listed below are T cell receptor beta chains from one sample, sequenced in a study of early stage breast cancer tumors. Assay: immunoSEQ multiplex PCR; the TCRdb copy retains only in-frame clones and omits some. This sample has approximately 52,000 clones, with approximately 80% found just once. The sequencing input was blood. The source of these receptors is a person in their fifties or sixties with breast cancer. Both conserved end residues are part of each CDR3. Each record gives: V gene, D gene, clone size, J gene, CDR3 DNA, CDR3 protein. D genes are given only for firm matches. Clone size, where shown, is once, few, many, or a class for clones that have expanded.

>TRBV5-6|TRBD1|-|TRBJ2-7
TGTGCCAGCAGCCAGGGACAGGGGTCCTTTTACGAGCAGTACTTC
CASSQGQGSFYEQYF
>TRBV4-2|-|-|TRBJ2-7
TGTGCCAGCGAAGGGGATTCCTACGAGCAGTACTTC
CASEGDSYEQYF
>TRBV7-8|TRBD2|-|TRBJ2-6
TGTGCCAGCAGCAGCTCCTCAGGGACTAGGGCCAACGTCCTGACTTTC
CASSSSSGTRANVLTF
>TRBV5-1|-|-|TRBJ1-2
TGCGCCAGCAGCTTAATACAGGGAACTTATGGCTACACCTTC
CASSLIQGTYGYTF
>TRBV10-3|-|few|TRBJ1-6
TGTGCCATCAGTGAGTCGACAGGCTCCTATAATTCACCCCTCCACTTT
CAISESTGSYNSPLHF
>TRBV4-1|TRBD1|-|TRBJ1-4
TGCGCCAGCAGCCAAGATGGACAGGGGGTTAGTGAAAAACTGTTTTTT
CASSQDGQGVSEKLFF
>TRBV9|-|-|TRBJ2-2
TGTGCCAGCAACGGACCGAACACCGGGGAGCTGTTTTTT
CASNGPNTGELFF
>TRBV28|-|few|TRBJ1-1
TGTGCCAGCAGGGAACAGAGTATGAACACTGAAGCTTTCTTT
CASREQSMNTEAFF
>TRBV4-3|TRBD1|few|TRBJ1-4
TGCGCCAGCAGCTCTCGCTACAGGGGTGAAAAACTGTTTTTT
CASSSRYRGEKLFF
>TRBV2|TRBD1|-|TRBJ2-5
TGTGCCAGCAGCCCCTGGGGGACAGGGTCAGAGACCCAGTACTTC
CASSPWGTGSETQYF
>TRBV6-6|-|-|TRBJ1-3
TGTGCCAGCGGAGGGGTGCTCTCTGGAAACACCATATATTTT
CASGGVLSGNTIYF
>TRBV4-1|TRBD2|once|TRBJ2-1
TGCGCCAGCAGCCCACACGGGCGGGGGGGGGAGCAGTTCTTC
CASSPHGRGGEQFF
>TRBV14|-|-|TRBJ1-2
TGTGCCAGCAGCCAAGAGGGCAGGGGTTATGGCTACACCTTC
CASSQEGRGYGYTF
>TRBV7-7|TRBD1|-|TRBJ2-2
TGTGCTAGCAGCTTAATAGGAGTCGGGACAGGGGGCACCGGGGAGCTGTTTTTT
CASSLIGVGTGGTGELFF
>TRBV4-2|-|-|TRBJ1-1
TGTGCCAGCAGTCCGGGGGGGATGGACACTGAAGCTTTCTTT
CASSPGGMDTEAFF
>TRBV11-3|TRBD2|-|TRBJ2-1
TGTGCCAGCAGCTTAGGGACTAGCGGACACAATGAGCAGTTCTTC
CASSLGTSGHNEQFF
>TRBV10-1|-|-|TRBJ1-3
TGCGCCAGCAGTGAGTACCGCTCTGGAAACACCATATATTTT
CASSEYRSGNTIYF